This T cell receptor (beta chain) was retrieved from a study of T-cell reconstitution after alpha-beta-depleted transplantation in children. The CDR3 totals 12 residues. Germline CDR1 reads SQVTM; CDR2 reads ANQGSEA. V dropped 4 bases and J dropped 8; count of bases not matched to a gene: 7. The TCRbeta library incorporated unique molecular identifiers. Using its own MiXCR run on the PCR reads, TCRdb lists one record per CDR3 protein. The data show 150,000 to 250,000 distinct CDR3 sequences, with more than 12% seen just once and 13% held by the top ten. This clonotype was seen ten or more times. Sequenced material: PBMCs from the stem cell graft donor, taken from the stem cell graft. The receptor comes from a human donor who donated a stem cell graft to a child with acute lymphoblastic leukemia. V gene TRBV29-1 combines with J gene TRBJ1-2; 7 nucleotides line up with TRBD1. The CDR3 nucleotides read TGCAGCGTTGCAAAGGGGGCGCGGGGCTACACCTTC. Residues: CSVAKGARGYTF.